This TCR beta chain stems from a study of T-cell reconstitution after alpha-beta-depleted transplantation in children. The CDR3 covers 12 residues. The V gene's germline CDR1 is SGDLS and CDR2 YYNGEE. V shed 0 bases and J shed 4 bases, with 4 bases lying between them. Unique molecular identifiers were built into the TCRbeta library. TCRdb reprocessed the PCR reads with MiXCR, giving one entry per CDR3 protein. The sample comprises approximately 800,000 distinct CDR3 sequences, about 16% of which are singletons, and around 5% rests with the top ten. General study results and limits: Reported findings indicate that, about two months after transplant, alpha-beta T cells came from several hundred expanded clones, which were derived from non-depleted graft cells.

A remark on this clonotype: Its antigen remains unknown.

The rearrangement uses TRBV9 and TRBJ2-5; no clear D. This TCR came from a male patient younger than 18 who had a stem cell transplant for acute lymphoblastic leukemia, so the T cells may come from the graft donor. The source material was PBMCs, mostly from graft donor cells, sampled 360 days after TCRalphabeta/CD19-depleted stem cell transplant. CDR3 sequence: CASSVATETQYF. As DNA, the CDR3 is TGTGCCAGCAGCGTAGCCACAGAGACCCAGTACTTC.